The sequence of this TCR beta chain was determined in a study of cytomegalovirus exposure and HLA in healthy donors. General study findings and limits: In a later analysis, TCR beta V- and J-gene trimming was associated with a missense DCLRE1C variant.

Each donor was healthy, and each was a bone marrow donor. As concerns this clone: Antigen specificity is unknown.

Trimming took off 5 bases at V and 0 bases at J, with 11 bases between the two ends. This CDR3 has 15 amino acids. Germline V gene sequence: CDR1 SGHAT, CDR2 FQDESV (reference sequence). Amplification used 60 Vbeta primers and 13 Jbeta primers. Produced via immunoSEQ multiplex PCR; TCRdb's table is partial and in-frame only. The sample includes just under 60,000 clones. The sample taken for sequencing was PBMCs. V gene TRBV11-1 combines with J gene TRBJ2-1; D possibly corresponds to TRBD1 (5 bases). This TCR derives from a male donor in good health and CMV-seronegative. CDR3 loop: CASSPRVNSYNEQFF. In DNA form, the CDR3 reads TGTGCCAGCAGCCCCAGGGTTAACTCCTACAATGAGCAGTTCTTC.